The sequence of this TCR beta chain was determined in a study of identical twins. TCRdb called the 5' RACE reads again in MiXCR, with one record for every CDR3 protein. The sample yields about 1.7 million distinct CDR3 sequences, under 35% seen once. This clonotype was observed many times. The target antigen is unknown. Study-wide results and caveats: Beta out-of-frame sequences displayed a weaker excess of sharing between twins.

Trimming shortened V by 0 bases and J by 4 bases, and 7 bases separated the two germline ends. Germline V gene data show CDR1 as SGHTA and CDR2 as FQGNSA. The CDR3 has 14 residues. The sequence was obtained from a newborn girl in good health. The rearrangement links TRBV7-2 to TRBJ2-1, with D unclear. The sequencing sample was made of cord blood. DNA for the CDR3: TGTGCCAGCAGCTTAGCGGCCCGGTACAATGAGCAGTTCTTC. It encodes CASSLAARYNEQFF.